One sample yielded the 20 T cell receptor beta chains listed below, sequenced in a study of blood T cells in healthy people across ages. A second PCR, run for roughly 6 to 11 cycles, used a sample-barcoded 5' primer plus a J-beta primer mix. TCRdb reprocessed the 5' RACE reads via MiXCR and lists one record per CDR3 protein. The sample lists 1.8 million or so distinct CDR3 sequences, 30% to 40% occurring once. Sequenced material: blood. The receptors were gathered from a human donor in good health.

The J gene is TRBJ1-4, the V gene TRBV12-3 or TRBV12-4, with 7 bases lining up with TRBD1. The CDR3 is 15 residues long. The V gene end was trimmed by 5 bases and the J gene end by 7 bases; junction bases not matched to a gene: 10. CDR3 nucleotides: TGTGCCAGCAGTCCGACCGGGACAGCCCCTGAAAAACTGTTTTTT. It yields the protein CASSPTGTAPEKLFF.

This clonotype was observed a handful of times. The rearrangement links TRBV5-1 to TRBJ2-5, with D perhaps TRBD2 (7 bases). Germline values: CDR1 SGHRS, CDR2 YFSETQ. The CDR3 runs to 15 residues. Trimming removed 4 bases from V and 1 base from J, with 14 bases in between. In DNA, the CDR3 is TGCGCCAGCAGCCAGATGGGAGGGGGCCAAGAGACCCAGTACTTC. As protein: CASSQMGGGQETQYF. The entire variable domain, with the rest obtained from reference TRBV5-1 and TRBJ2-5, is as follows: KAGVTQTPRYLIKTRGQQVTLSCSPISGHRSVSWYQQTPGQGLQFLFEYFSETQRNKGNFPGRFSGRQFSNSRSEMNVSTLELGDSALYLCASSQMGGGQETQYFGPGTRLLVL.

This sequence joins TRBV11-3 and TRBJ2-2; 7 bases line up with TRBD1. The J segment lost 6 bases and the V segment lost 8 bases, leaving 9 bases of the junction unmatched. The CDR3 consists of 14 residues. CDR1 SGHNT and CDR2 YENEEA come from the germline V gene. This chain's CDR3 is CASRPRGGPGELFF. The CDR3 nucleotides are TGTGCCAGCCGCCCAAGAGGGGGCCCCGGGGAGCTGTTTTTT.

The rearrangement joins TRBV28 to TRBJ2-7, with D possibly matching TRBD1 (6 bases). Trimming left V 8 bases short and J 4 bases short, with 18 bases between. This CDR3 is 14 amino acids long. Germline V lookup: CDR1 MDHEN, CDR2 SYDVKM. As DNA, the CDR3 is TGTGCCAGCCTAGGGATGGACAGTCCATACGAGCAGTACTTC. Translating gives CASLGMDSPYEQYF.

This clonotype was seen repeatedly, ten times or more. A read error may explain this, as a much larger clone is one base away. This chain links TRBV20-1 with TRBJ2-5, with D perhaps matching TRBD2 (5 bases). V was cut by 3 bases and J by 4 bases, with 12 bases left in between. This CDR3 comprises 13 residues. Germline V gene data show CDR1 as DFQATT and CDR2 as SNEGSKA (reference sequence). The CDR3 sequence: CSARRVNIETQYF. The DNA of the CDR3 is TGCAGTGCTAGGAGGGTCAATATAGAGACCCAGTACTTC.

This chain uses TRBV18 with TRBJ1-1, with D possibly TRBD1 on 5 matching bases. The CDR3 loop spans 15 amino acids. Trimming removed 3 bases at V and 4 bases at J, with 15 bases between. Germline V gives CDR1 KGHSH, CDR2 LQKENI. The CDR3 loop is CASSPFQGRGTEAFF. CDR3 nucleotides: TGTGCCAGCTCACCTTTTCAGGGTCGGGGCACTGAAGCTTTCTTT.

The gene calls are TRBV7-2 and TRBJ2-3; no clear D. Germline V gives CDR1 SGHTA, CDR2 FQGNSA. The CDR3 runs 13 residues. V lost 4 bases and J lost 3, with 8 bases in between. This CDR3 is CASSSGWTDTQYF. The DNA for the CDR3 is TGTGCCAGCAGCTCCGGTTGGACAGATACGCAGTATTTT.

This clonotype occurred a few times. The CDR3 DNA reads as TGTGCCAGCAGCACGGGACACCGAGGATACGAGCAGTACTTC. Protein: CASSTGHRGYEQYF. The rearrangement links TRBV7-9 to TRBJ2-7, with D possibly being TRBD1 (6 bases). Germline V gene lookup returns CDR1 SEHNR and CDR2 FQNEAQ (reference sequence). V was trimmed by 5 bases and J by 4 bases, leaving 15 bases between them. This CDR3 has 14 residues. Supplemented by reference TRBV7-9 and TRBJ2-7, the full variable domain reads DTGVSQNPRHKITKRGQNVTFRCDPISEHNRLYWYRQTLGQGPEFLTYFQNEAQLEKSRLLSDRFSAERPKGSFSTLEIQRTEQGDSAMYLCASSTGHRGYEQYFGPGTRLTVT.

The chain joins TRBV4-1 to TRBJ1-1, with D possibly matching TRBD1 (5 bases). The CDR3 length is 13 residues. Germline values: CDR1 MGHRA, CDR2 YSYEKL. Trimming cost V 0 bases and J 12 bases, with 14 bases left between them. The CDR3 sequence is CASSQDRGSASFF. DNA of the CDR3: TGCGCCAGCAGCCAAGATCGGGGGTCCGCTTCTTTCTTT.

CDR3 loop: CATSDSTELERIGYGYTF. The CDR3 nucleotides read TGTGCCACCAGTGATTCAACAGAGCTTGAAAGGATTGGGTATGGCTACACCTTC. The J gene is TRBJ1-2, the V gene TRBV24-1; D gene uncertain. CDR3 length equals 18 residues. Germline CDR1 and CDR2: KGHDR and SFDVKD. Trimming shortened V by 2 bases and J by 5 bases, and 23 bases separated the two germline ends.

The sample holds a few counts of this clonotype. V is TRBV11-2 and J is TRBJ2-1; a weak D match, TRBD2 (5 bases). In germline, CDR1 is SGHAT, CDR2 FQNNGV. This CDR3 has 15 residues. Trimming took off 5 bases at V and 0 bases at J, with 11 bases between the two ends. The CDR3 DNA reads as TGTGCCAGCAGCCCCGAGGGCTACTCCTACAATGAGCAGTTCTTC. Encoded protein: CASSPEGYSYNEQFF.

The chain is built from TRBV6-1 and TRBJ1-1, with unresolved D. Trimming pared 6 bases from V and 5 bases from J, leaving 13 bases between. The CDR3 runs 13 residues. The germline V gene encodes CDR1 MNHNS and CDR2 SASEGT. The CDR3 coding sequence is TGTGCCAGCAGCCAAAAAAAGAGGACTGAAGCTTTCTTT. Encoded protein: CASSQKKRTEAFF.

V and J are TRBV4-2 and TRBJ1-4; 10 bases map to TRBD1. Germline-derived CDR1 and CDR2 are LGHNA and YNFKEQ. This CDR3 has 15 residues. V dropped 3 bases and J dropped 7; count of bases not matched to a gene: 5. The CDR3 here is CASSQPTGGREKLFF. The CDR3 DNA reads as TGTGCCAGCAGCCAGCCGACAGGGGGCCGTGAAAAACTGTTTTTT.

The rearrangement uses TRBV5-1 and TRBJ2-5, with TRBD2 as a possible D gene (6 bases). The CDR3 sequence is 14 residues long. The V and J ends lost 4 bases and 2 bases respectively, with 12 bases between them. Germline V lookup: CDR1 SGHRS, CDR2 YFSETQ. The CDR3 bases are TGCGCCAGCAGCCGCCGCGGGGATCAAGAGACCCAGTACTTC. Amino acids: CASSRRGDQETQYF. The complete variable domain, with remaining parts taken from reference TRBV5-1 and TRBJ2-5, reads KAGVTQTPRYLIKTRGQQVTLSCSPISGHRSVSWYQQTPGQGLQFLFEYFSETQRNKGNFPGRFSGRQFSNSRSEMNVSTLELGDSALYLCASSRRGDQETQYFGPGTRLLVL.

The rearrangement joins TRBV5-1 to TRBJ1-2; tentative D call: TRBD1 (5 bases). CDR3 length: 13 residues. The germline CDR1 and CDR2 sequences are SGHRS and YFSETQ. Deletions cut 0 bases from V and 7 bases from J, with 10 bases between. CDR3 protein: CASSLASGSGYTF. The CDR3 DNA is TGCGCCAGCAGCTTGGCCTCAGGGTCTGGCTACACCTTC.

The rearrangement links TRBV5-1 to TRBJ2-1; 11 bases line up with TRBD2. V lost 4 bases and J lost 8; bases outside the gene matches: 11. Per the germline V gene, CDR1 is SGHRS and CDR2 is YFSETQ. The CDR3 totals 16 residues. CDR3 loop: CASSPRVAGGLDEQFF. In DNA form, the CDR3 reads TGCGCCAGCAGCCCCCGGGTAGCGGGGGGGCTGGATGAGCAGTTCTTC. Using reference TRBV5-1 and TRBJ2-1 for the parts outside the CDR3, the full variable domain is KAGVTQTPRYLIKTRGQQVTLSCSPISGHRSVSWYQQTPGQGLQFLFEYFSETQRNKGNFPGRFSGRQFSNSRSEMNVSTLELGDSALYLCASSPRVAGGLDEQFFGPGTRLTVL.

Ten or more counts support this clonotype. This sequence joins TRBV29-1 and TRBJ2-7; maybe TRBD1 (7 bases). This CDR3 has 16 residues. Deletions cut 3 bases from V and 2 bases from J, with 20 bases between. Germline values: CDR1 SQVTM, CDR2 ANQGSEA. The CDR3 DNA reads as TGCAGCGTTGAGGGCATCAGGGGGAGGCCCACCTACGAGCAGTACTTC. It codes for CSVEGIRGRPTYEQYF.

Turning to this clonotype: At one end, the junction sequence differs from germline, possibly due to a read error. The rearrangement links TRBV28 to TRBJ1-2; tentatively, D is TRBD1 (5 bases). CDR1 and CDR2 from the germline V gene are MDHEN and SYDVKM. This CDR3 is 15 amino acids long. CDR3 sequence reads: CASSFLRQHLYGYTF. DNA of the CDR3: TGCGCCAGCAGTTTTCTGAGACAGCATTTATATGGCTACACCTTC.

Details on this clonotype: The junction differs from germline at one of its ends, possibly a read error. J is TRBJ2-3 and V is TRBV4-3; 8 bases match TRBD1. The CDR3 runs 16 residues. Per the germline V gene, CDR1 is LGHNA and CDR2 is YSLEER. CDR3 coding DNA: TGCGCCAGCAGCCAAGCCCCACAGGGGGAAACAGGTACGCAGTATTTT. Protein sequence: CASSQAPQGETGTQYF.

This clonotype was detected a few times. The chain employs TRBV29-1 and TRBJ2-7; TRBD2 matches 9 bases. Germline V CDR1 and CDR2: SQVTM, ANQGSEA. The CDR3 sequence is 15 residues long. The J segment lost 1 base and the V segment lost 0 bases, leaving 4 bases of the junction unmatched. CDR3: CSVEDWAGGSYEQYF. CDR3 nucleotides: TGCAGCGTTGAAGATTGGGCGGGGGGGTCCTACGAGCAGTACTTC.